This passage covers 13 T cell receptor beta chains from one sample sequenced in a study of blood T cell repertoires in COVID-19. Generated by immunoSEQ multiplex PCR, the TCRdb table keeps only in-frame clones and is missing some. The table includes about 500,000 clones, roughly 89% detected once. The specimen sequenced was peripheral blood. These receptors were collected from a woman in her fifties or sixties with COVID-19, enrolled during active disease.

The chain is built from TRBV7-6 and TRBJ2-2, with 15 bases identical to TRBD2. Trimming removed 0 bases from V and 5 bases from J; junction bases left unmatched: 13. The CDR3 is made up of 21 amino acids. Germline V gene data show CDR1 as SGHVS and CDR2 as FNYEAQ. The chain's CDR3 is CASSLARTSGGARGNTGELFF. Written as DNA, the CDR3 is TGTGCCAGCAGCTTAGCGCGGACTAGCGGGGGGGCCCGGGGCAATACCGGGGAGCTGTTTTTT.

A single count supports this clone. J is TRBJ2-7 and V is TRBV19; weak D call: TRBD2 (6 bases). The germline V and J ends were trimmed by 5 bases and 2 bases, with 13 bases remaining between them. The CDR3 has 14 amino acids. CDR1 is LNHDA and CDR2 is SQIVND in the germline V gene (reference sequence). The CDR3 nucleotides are TGTGCCAGTAGTTCGTCCGGGGGACCCTACGAGCAGTACTTC. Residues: CASSSSGGPYEQYF.

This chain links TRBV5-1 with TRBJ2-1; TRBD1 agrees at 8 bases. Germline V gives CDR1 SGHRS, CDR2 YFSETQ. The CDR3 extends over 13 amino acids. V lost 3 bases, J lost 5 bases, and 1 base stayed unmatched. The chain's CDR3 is CASSWTGNNEQFF. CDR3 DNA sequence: TGCGCCAGCAGCTGGACAGGGAACAATGAGCAGTTCTTC.

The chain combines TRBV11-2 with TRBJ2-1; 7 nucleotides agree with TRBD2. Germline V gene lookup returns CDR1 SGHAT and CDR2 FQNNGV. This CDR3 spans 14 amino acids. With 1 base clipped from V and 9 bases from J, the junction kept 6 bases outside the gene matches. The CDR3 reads CASSLVGGTPEQFF. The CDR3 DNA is TGTGCCAGCAGCTTAGTCGGGGGGACGCCTGAGCAGTTCTTC.

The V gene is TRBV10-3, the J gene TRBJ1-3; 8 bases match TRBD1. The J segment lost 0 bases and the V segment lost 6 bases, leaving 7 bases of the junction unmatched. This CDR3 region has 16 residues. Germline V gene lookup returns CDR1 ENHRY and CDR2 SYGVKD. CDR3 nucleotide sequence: TGTGCCATCAGATATGGACAGGGATTCTCTGGAAACACCATATATTTT. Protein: CAIRYGQGFSGNTIYF.

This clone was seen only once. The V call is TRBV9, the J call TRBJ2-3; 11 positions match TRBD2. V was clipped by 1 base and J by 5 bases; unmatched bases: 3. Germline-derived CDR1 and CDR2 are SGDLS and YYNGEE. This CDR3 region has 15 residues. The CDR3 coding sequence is TGTGCCAGCAGCGTACTAGCGGGGGGCGAAGATACGCAGTATTTT. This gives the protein CASSVLAGGEDTQYF.

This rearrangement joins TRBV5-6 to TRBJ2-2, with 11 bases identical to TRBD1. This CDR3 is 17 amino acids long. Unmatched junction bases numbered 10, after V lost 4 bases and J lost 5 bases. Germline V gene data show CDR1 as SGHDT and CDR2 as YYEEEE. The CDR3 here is CASSPRDRGWLTGELFF. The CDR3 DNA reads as TGTGCCAGCAGCCCCCGGGACAGGGGGTGGTTGACCGGGGAGCTGTTTTTT. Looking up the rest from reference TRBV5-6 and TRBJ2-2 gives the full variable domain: DAGVTQSPTHLIKTRGQQVTLRCSPKSGHDTVSWYQQALGQGPQFIFQYYEEEERQRGNFPDRFSGHQFPNYSSELNVNALLLGDSALYLCASSPRDRGWLTGELFFGEGSRLTVL.

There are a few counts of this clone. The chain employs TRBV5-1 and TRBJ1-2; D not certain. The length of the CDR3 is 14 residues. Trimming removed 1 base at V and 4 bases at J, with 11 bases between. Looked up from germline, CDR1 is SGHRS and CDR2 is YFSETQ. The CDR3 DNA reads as TGCGCCAGCAGCTTGACACCGGGAGGCTATGGCTACACCTTC. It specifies CASSLTPGGYGYTF. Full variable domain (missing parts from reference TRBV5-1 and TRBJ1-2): KAGVTQTPRYLIKTRGQQVTLSCSPISGHRSVSWYQQTPGQGLQFLFEYFSETQRNKGNFPGRFSGRQFSNSRSEMNVSTLELGDSALYLCASSLTPGGYGYTFGSGTRLTVV.

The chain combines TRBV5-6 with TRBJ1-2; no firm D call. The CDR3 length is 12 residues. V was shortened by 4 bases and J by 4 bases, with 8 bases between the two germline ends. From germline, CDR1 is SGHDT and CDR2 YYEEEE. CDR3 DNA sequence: TGTGCCAGCAGCCGGAGATTCTATGGCTACACCTTC. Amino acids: CASSRRFYGYTF.

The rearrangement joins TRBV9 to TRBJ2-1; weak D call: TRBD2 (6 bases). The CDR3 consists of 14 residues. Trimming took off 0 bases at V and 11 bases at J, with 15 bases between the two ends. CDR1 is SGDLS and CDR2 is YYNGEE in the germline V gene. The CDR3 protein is CASSVGLGGAKQFF. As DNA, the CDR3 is TGTGCCAGCAGCGTAGGGCTAGGCGGGGCGAAGCAGTTCTTC.

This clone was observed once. The CDR3, as DNA: TGTGCCAGCAGTCCTACAGGGGGCCAAGGAAACACCATATATTTT. Protein product: CASSPTGGQGNTIYF. The chain uses TRBV28 and TRBJ1-3; 9 nucleotides align to TRBD1. The germline V gene encodes CDR1 MDHEN and CDR2 SYDVKM. The CDR3 covers 15 residues. The V segment lost 5 bases and the J segment 4 bases; nucleotides outside the gene matches: 6.

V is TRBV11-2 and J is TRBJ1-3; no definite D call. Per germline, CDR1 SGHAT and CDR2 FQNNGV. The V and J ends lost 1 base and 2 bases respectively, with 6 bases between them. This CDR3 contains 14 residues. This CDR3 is CASSLVAPGNTIYF. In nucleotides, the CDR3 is TGTGCCAGCAGCTTAGTGGCCCCTGGAAACACCATATATTTT.

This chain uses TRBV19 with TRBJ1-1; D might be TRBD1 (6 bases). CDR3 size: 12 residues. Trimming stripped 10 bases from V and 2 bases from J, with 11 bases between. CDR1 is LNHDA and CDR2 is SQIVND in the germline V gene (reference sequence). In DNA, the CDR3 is TGTGCCACGGGACACTTTAACACTGAAGCTTTCTTT. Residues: CATGHFNTEAFF.